This T cell receptor beta chain was sequenced for a study of spatial heterogeneity in lung cancer. Study-wide results and caveats: Follow-up blood showed ubiquitous expanded tumor TCRs less than blood at resection did.

The presence of a unique molecular identifier marked each TCR cDNA molecule. TCRdb processed the 5' RACE reads anew with MiXCR; each CDR3 protein has one entry. The data show approximately 2,200 distinct CDR3 sequences, less than 20% seen once. This clonotype was seen at least ten times. Its antigen is unidentified. V lost 4 bases and J 7 bases, leaving 11 bases between the germline ends. Looked up from germline, CDR1 is SGHKS and CDR2 is YYEKEE (reference sequence). CDR3 length: 12 amino acids. Time point indicated: sample taken at primary tumor resection. The study sequenced unsorted whole RNA from tumor, nontumor lung or frozen PBMC.

Source: PBMCs, taken at surgery. The V and J genes are TRBV5-5 and TRBJ1-1; D is unresolved. This clonotype originated in a male donor with early-stage non-small cell lung cancer. CDR3 nucleotides: TGTGCCAGCAGCCCTCCGGGAGGTGAAGCTTTCTTT. It is translated as CASSPPGGEAFF.